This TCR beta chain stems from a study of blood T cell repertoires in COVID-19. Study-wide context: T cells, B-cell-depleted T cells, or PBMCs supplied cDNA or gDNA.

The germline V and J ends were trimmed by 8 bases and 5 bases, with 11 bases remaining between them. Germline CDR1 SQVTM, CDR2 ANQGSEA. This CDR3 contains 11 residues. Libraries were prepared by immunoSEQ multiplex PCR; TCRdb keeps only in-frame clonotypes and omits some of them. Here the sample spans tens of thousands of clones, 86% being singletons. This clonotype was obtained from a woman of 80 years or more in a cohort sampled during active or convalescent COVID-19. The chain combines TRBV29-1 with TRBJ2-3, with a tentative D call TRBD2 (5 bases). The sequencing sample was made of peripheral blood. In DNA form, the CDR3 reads TGCAGCTCAACCAGCGGAGATACGCAGTATTTT. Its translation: CSSTSGDTQYF.